The next 15 T cell receptor beta chains were all read from a single sample in a study of early T cells in non-severe SARS-CoV-2 infection. TCRdb reprocessed the 5' RACE reads with MiXCR, giving one entry per CDR3 protein. This sample has approximately 69,000 distinct CDR3 sequences; 12% occur once, and the top ten carry 5% to 8%. Sequencing used whole blood. These receptors came from an adult who was a healthcare worker with PCR-confirmed SARS-CoV-2 infection or an uninfected control (not recorded which).

In its sample, this clonotype was seen many times. The chain recombines TRBV20-1 with TRBJ1-6; TRBD1 agrees at 11 bases. This CDR3 contains 14 residues. Germline V gene data show CDR1 as DFQATT and CDR2 as SNEGSKA (reference sequence). The trim removed 6 bases at V and 9 bases at J, leaving 7 bases unmatched. The CDR3: CSAPGQGEISPLHF. CDR3 bases: TGCAGTGCCCCGGGACAGGGGGAAATTTCACCCCTCCACTTT.

The sample holds many counts of this clonotype. The chain recombines TRBV6-4 with TRBJ2-3, with D possibly matching TRBD2 (6 bases). Germline CDR1 is MRHNA and CDR2 is SNTAGT. V lost 4 bases and J lost 0, with 8 bases in between. This CDR3 region has 14 residues. CDR3 sequence reads: CASSAGTSTDTQYF. The CDR3 nucleotides read TGTGCCAGCAGTGCCGGGACTAGCACAGATACGCAGTATTTT.

This clonotype has only a few counts. The rearrangement uses TRBV7-2 and TRBJ2-7; D is uncertain. This CDR3 is built from 11 residues. V was pared by 5 bases and J by 9 bases, with 11 bases between. Looked up from germline, CDR1 is SGHTA and CDR2 is FQGNSA. This chain's CDR3 is CASSPDLRQYF. The CDR3 DNA follows: TGTGCCAGCAGCCCGGACCTCCGGCAGTACTTC.

V gene TRBV12-3 or TRBV12-4 combines with J gene TRBJ2-4; 9 nucleotides match TRBD1. The CDR3 is 14 residues long. V lost 5 bases, J lost 7 bases, and 6 bases stayed unmatched. The CDR3 here is CASSRSTGGNIQYF. CDR3 nucleotide sequence: TGTGCCAGCAGTCGCTCGACAGGGGGGAACATTCAGTACTTC.

The chain carries TRBV6-5 and TRBJ1-1; D is unresolved. The V gene lost 5 bases and the J gene lost 8 bases, with 12 bases spanning the gap. Germline CDR1 is MNHEY and CDR2 is SVGAGI. The CDR3 loop spans 12 amino acids. CDR3 in amino acids: CASSASGVEAFF. CDR3 sequence (DNA): TGTGCCAGCAGTGCGAGTGGAGTGGAAGCTTTCTTT.

This clonotype has ten or more counts. The chain recombines TRBV20-1 with TRBJ2-3, with TRBD2 identical over 13 bases. The length of the CDR3 is 14 residues. The trim removed 6 bases at V and 5 bases at J, leaving 5 bases unmatched. The V gene's germline CDR1 is DFQATT and CDR2 SNEGSKA (reference sequence). CDR3 sequence: CSARTSGRGDTQYF. As DNA, the CDR3 is TGCAGTGCCAGGACTAGCGGGAGAGGAGATACGCAGTATTTT.

This clonotype has only a few counts. V is TRBV4-3 and J is TRBJ2-7, with D perhaps assigned TRBD1 or TRBD2 (5 bases each). The CDR3 loop spans 13 amino acids. Per germline, CDR1 LGHNA and CDR2 YSLEER. V was clipped by 5 bases and J by 7 bases, with 15 bases between them. The CDR3 region is CASSGTYSSEQYF. In DNA form, the CDR3 reads TGCGCCAGCAGCGGGACCTATTCGTCGGAGCAGTACTTC.

There are many counts of this clonotype. The V call is TRBV7-6, the J call TRBJ2-7; TRBD2 agrees at 9 bases. Germline trimming cut 2 bases from V and 3 bases from J; bases unmatched to any gene: 8. Germline lookup yields CDR1 SGHVS and CDR2 FNYEAQ. This CDR3 spans 16 amino acids. CDR3 residues: CASSLRPSGTGYEQYF. In DNA form, the CDR3 reads TGTGCCAGCAGCTTACGACCTAGCGGGACGGGCTACGAGCAGTACTTC.

At least ten counts were recorded for this clonotype. The chain links TRBV29-1 to TRBJ2-7; tentatively, D is TRBD2 (5 bases). The CDR3 runs 13 residues. Germline V gene lookup returns CDR1 SQVTM and CDR2 ANQGSEA. V was trimmed by 4 bases and J by 0 bases, leaving 10 bases between them. CDR3 loop: CSVGTPSSYEQYF. CDR3 nucleotide sequence: TGCAGCGTTGGGACTCCGAGCTCCTACGAGCAGTACTTC.

J is TRBJ2-1 and V is TRBV20-1, with D possibly matching TRBD1 (6 bases). The CDR3 totals 13 residues. CDR1 is DFQATT, CDR2 SNEGSKA, per germline (reference sequence). V was trimmed by 7 bases and J by 1 base, leaving 11 bases between them. CDR3 protein: CSVQGRSYNEQFF. In DNA form, the CDR3 reads TGCAGTGTTCAGGGGCGATCCTACAATGAGCAGTTCTTC.

This clonotype was picked up many times. V is TRBV20-1 and J is TRBJ2-1; D gene uncertain. The CDR3 has 13 residues. Germline CDR1 and CDR2: DFQATT and SNEGSKA (reference sequence). V lost 3 bases and J 8 bases, leaving 14 bases between the germline ends. CDR3 bases: TGCAGTGCTAGCAAGCCCGGGTGGGATGAGCAGTTCTTC. Its translation is CSASKPGWDEQFF.

The chain joins TRBV30 to TRBJ2-1; no clear D gene. This CDR3 contains 12 residues. CDR1 GTSNPN and CDR2 SVGIG come from the germline V gene (reference sequence). Trimming shortened V by 0 bases and J by 7 bases, and 7 bases separated the two germline ends. CDR3 nucleotide sequence: TGTGCCTGGAGTGTACTGAGTAATGAGCAGTTCTTC. Protein product: CAWSVLSNEQFF.

This clonotype showed up many times. This chain connects TRBV7-6 to TRBJ2-1, with D perhaps TRBD2 (5 bases). Per germline, CDR1 SGHVS and CDR2 FNYEAQ. CDR3 size: 12 residues. V was shortened by 5 bases and J by 5 bases, with 7 bases between the two germline ends. The CDR3: CASSPGNNEQFF. The CDR3 DNA is TGTGCCAGCAGCCCCGGGAACAATGAGCAGTTCTTC.

This clonotype came up many times. The rearrangement links TRBV7-6 to TRBJ2-3; perhaps D is TRBD1 or TRBD2 (6 bases each). Per germline, CDR1 SGHVS and CDR2 FNYEAQ. The CDR3 sequence is 16 residues long. The ends were cut back, 1 base at V and 0 bases at J, with 11 bases in the middle. As DNA, the CDR3 is TGTGCCAGCAGCTTAGGAACGGGGGCCAGCACAGATACGCAGTATTTT. Its translation: CASSLGTGASTDTQYF.

The CDR3 DNA follows: TGTGCTAGTTCGTCCCTGACCGATTTTAATGAAAAACTGTTTTTT. This gives the protein CASSSLTDFNEKLFF. The V call is TRBV12-5, the J call TRBJ1-4; D is unresolved. Germline V gives CDR1 LGHNT, CDR2 FRNRAP. The V end was cut by 8 bases, the J end by 4 bases, with 17 bases between. CDR3 length: 15 residues.